This T cell receptor beta chain was sequenced during a study of PD-L1 blockade in urothelial cancer. Study-wide context: About 90% of the roughly 30 patients were men with bladder-origin urothelial cancer. T cell content in blood samples showed a median of 141,255.

V dropped 7 bases and J dropped 4; count of bases not matched to a gene: 9. In germline, CDR1 is ENHRY, CDR2 SYGVKD. The CDR3 is made up of 15 amino acids. Time point noted: peripheral blood 6 weeks after treatment start. Sequencing was performed with immunoSEQ multiplex PCR; in TCRdb, only in-frame clones are kept and a portion is missing. The sample records 50,000 to 60,000 clones, around 90% being singletons. This TCR was recovered from a man in his fifties or sixties with urothelial cancer. The gene calls are TRBV10-3 and TRBJ2-2; 7 bases are a match to TRBD2. The starting material was PBMCs, obtained around atezolizumab (anti-PD-L1) treatment. The CDR3 nucleotides are TGTGCCATCACCGGGGGGACGTGGGGCACCGGGGAGCTGTTTTTT. Its translation is CAITGGTWGTGELFF.